These 24 T cell receptor beta chains came from one sample sequenced in a study of beta chain features in type 1 diabetes (dated by TCRdb to the late 2010s). The method was the immunoSEQ multiplex PCR assay. All of the isolated RNA was reverse transcribed with the High Capacity cDNA Reverse Transcription Kit, so expressed TCRB transcripts were sequenced. This is the immuneACCESS table as TCRdb keeps it, with only in-frame sequences that have V and J called. A part of the clones is gone; compared with another copy, unresolved V genes explain less than half, and the rest is unexplained. This sample holds hundreds of thousands of clones; around 65% were observed only once. Together, the top ten hold almost 0.055% of the sample. Sample: naive CD4+ T cells from blood. The sample's cell subset or site label, in plain terms: true naive CD4+ T cells. These receptors all stem from a man in his thirties or forties in good health.

This clone was seen more than once but under ten times. The chain couples TRBV4-1 to TRBJ2-1, with TRBD2 identical over 13 bases. V dropped 3 bases and J dropped 5; count of bases not matched to a gene: 4. The CDR3 spans 16 residues. Germline assignment: CDR1 MGHRA and CDR2 YSYEKL. CDR3 sequence reads: CASSHGLAGAHNEQFF. As DNA, the CDR3 is TGCGCCAGCAGCCACGGACTAGCGGGAGCCCACAATGAGCAGTTCTTC.

This chain links TRBV5-1 with TRBJ2-3; D remains ambiguous. This CDR3 has 15 amino acids. Trimming took 4 bases from V and 2 from J, leaving 14 bases between them. Germline CDR1 and CDR2: SGHRS and YFSETQ. The CDR3 reads CASSRSGSFTDTQYF. DNA for the CDR3: TGCGCCAGCAGCCGAAGTGGCAGCTTCACAGATACGCAGTATTTT. Variable domain in full (rest from reference TRBV5-1 and TRBJ2-3): KAGVTQTPRYLIKTRGQQVTLSCSPISGHRSVSWYQQTPGQGLQFLFEYFSETQRNKGNFPGRFSGRQFSNSRSEMNVSTLELGDSALYLCASSRSGSFTDTQYFGPGTRLTVL.

The chain has TRBV2 and TRBJ1-6; D ambiguous. The CDR3 is 13 amino acids. The germline gives CDR1 SNHLY, CDR2 FYNNEI. V lost 6 bases and J lost 6, with 9 bases in between. The CDR3 is CASRKEGNSPLHF. CDR3 DNA: TGTGCCAGCAGGAAGGAGGGTAATTCACCCCTCCACTTT.

The chain is built from TRBV28 and TRBJ1-2; no clear D. The germline gives CDR1 MDHEN, CDR2 SYDVKM. Between the trimmed V and J ends, which lost 5 bases and 7 bases, there was a span of 11 bases. This CDR3 contains 12 residues. The CDR3 reads CASSLAPTGYTF. CDR3 coding DNA: TGTGCCAGCAGTCTGGCCCCGACTGGCTACACCTTC.

The CDR3 reads CASRFGTSGQETQYF. In nucleotides, the CDR3 is TGCGCCAGCAGATTCGGGACTAGCGGCCAAGAGACCCAGTACTTC. The chain carries TRBV5-1 and TRBJ2-5, with 11 bases identical to TRBD2. V gave up 5 bases and J gave up 1 base; unmatched junction bases: 4. Germline assignment: CDR1 SGHRS and CDR2 YFSETQ. This CDR3 is built from 15 residues.

CDR3: CASSSTSGGYNEQFF. The CDR3 DNA follows: TGTGCCAGCAGTTCGACTAGCGGGGGATACAATGAGCAGTTCTTC. This rearrangement joins TRBV6-5 to TRBJ2-1, with 12 bases lining up with TRBD2. With V trimmed by 4 bases and J by 4 bases, 2 bases remained unmatched. CDR1 and CDR2 (germline): MNHEY, SVGAGI. The CDR3 is 15 residues long.

This clone was picked up a small number of times. This chain connects TRBV15 to TRBJ2-5; the match to TRBD1 covers 8 bases. V shed 1 base and J 3 bases; nucleotides not matched to a gene: 4. This CDR3 contains 15 residues. The V gene's germline CDR1 is LNHNV and CDR2 YYDKDF (reference sequence). The CDR3 DNA reads as TGTGCCACCAGCAGAGCGGGACAGGCCAAAGAGACCCAGTACTTC. Translation gives CATSRAGQAKETQYF.

The J gene is TRBJ2-6, the V gene TRBV9; a possible D gene is TRBD1 (6 bases). The germline V gene encodes CDR1 SGDLS and CDR2 YYNGEE. Between the trimmed V and J ends, which lost 4 bases and 2 bases, there was a span of 13 bases. CDR3 length: 16 amino acids. The DNA for the CDR3 is TGTGCCAGCAGCAGAAGGACAGTCCCTGGGGCCAACGTCCTGACTTTC. This sequence encodes CASSRRTVPGANVLTF.

The chain employs TRBV29-1 and TRBJ1-2, with D perhaps TRBD1 (5 bases). The V end was cut by 7 bases, the J end by 4 bases, with 13 bases between. CDR1 and CDR2 from the germline V gene are SQVTM and ANQGSEA. This CDR3 has 12 residues. The CDR3 sequence: CSAGGQPYGYTF. CDR3 sequence (DNA): TGCAGCGCTGGGGGTCAGCCCTATGGCTACACCTTC. Full variable domain (outside the CDR3, taken from reference TRBV29-1 and TRBJ1-2): SAVISQKPSRDICQRGTSLTIQCQVDSQVTMMFWYRQQPGQSLTLIATANQGSEATYESGFVIDKFPISRPNLTFSTLTVSNMSPEDSSIYLCSAGGQPYGYTFGSGTRLTVV.

This chain joins TRBV7-9 and TRBJ2-4; tentatively, D is TRBD2 (5 bases). The CDR3 runs 16 residues. Trimming left V 1 base short and J 1 base short, with 11 bases between. In germline, CDR1 is SEHNR, CDR2 FQNEAQ (reference sequence). The CDR3 DNA is TGTGCCAGCAGCTTAGGTGCGGGTCTCGCCAAAAACATTCAGTACTTC. Translation: CASSLGAGLAKNIQYF.

The CDR3 sequence: CASSFTGLAGENEQFF. DNA of the CDR3: TGTGCCAGCTCATTCACGGGACTAGCAGGTGAAAATGAGCAGTTCTTC. The J gene is TRBJ2-1, the V gene TRBV18; 9 bases are shared with TRBD2. In germline, CDR1 is KGHSH, CDR2 LQKENI. Unmatched junction bases numbered 12, after V lost 5 bases and J lost 7 bases. The CDR3 covers 16 residues.

The chain combines TRBV5-4 with TRBJ1-1; TRBD1 aligns across 7 bases. The length of the CDR3 is 13 residues. Trimming removed 2 bases from V and 3 bases from J; junction bases left unmatched: 1. Germline values: CDR1 SGHNT, CDR2 YYREEE (reference sequence). This CDR3 reads CASSFTGDTEAFF. The CDR3 coding sequence is TGTGCCAGCAGCTTTACAGGGGACACTGAAGCTTTCTTT.

The rearrangement links TRBV7-6 to TRBJ2-3; D is unresolved. Trimming took 5 bases from V and 3 from J, leaving 12 bases between them. The CDR3 runs to 14 residues. Looked up from germline, CDR1 is SGHVS and CDR2 is FNYEAQ. CDR3 region: CASSPVRQTDTQYF. Written as DNA, the CDR3 is TGTGCCAGCAGCCCAGTTCGGCAGACAGATACGCAGTATTTT.

This chain joins TRBV29-1 and TRBJ2-3, with TRBD2 matching 8 bases. Looked up from germline, CDR1 is SQVTM and CDR2 is ANQGSEA. The CDR3 covers 14 residues. The ends lost 8 bases at V and 1 base at J; junction bases unmatched: 8. This chain's CDR3 is CSLTSGGRTDTQYF. The CDR3 DNA sequence: TGCAGCCTTACCAGCGGGGGACGCACAGATACGCAGTATTTT.

CDR3 sequence: CASRIADSTDTQYF. CDR3 DNA sequence: TGCGCCAGCAGGATAGCGGATAGCACAGATACGCAGTATTTT. The chain carries TRBV10-2 and TRBJ2-3, with D tentatively TRBD2 (6 bases). V was clipped by 6 bases and J by 0 bases, with 10 bases between them. CDR3 size: 14 residues. In germline, CDR1 is WSHSY, CDR2 SAAADI.

The chain couples TRBV29-1 to TRBJ2-1; 10 nucleotides align to TRBD2. Per the germline V gene, CDR1 is SQVTM and CDR2 is ANQGSEA. CDR3 length equals 13 residues. J lost 5 bases, V lost 7 bases, and 5 bases had no gene match. The chain's CDR3 is CSGSGGRNNEQFF. The CDR3 DNA reads as TGCAGCGGTAGCGGGGGGAGAAACAATGAGCAGTTCTTC.

V is TRBV18 and J is TRBJ2-1; 12 bases map to TRBD2. The CDR3 extends over 17 amino acids. After removal of 2 bases from V and 8 bases from J, the junction contained 10 bases not matched to a gene. Germline CDR1 is KGHSH and CDR2 is LQKENI. CDR3 amino acids: CASSPSGLAGRSDEQFF. DNA of the CDR3: TGTGCCAGCTCACCAAGCGGACTAGCGGGGCGTAGTGATGAGCAGTTCTTC.

This sequence joins TRBV7-9 and TRBJ2-4; D gene unclear. This CDR3 region has 15 residues. The V gene's germline CDR1 is SEHNR and CDR2 FQNEAQ (reference sequence). V was shortened by 8 bases and J by 4 bases, with 18 bases between the two germline ends. CDR3 in amino acids: CASSLGAPEKNIQYF. As DNA, the CDR3 is TGTGCCAGCTCCCTAGGAGCCCCGGAAAAAAACATTCAGTACTTC.

This clone was seen only once. The chain links TRBV11-2 to TRBJ2-1; D may match TRBD1 or TRBD2 (5 bases each). The V gene's germline CDR1 is SGHAT and CDR2 FQNNGV. The CDR3 covers 16 residues. The V end was cut by 0 bases, the J end by 4 bases, with 13 bases between. The CDR3 coding sequence is TGTGCCAGCAGCTTAGATGGGATGGGGGTATACAATGAGCAGTTCTTC. Protein product: CASSLDGMGVYNEQFF.

The rearrangement uses TRBV7-9 and TRBJ2-7; no clear D gene. V was shortened by 2 bases and J by 3 bases, with 8 bases between the two germline ends. Germline V lookup: CDR1 SEHNR, CDR2 FQNEAQ (reference sequence). The CDR3 loop spans 13 amino acids. CDR3 sequence reads: CASSLMSFYEQYF. Here the CDR3 DNA reads TGTGCCAGCAGCTTAATGAGTTTCTACGAGCAGTACTTC.

A single count supports this clone. The rearrangement links TRBV25-1 to TRBJ1-2; TRBD1 might be the D (5 bases). The CDR3 is made up of 12 amino acids. V was trimmed by 0 bases and J by 11 bases, leaving 10 bases between them. From germline, CDR1 is MGHDK and CDR2 SYGVNS. In nucleotides, the CDR3 is TGTGCCAGCAGTGAATATTTTGGGGGATACACCTTC. This gives the protein CASSEYFGGYTF.

The V call is TRBV9, the J call TRBJ2-7; a weak D match, TRBD1 (6 bases). V was clipped by 0 bases and J by 2 bases, with 12 bases between them. The CDR3 length is 15 residues. In germline, CDR1 is SGDLS, CDR2 YYNGEE. CDR3 region: CASSVVRTVTYEQYF. In DNA, the CDR3 is TGTGCCAGCAGCGTAGTTAGGACAGTTACCTACGAGCAGTACTTC.

The V gene is TRBV19, the J gene TRBJ2-7, with D unclear. The length of the CDR3 is 13 residues. V was trimmed by 5 bases and J by 5 bases, leaving 13 bases between them. Germline values: CDR1 LNHDA, CDR2 SQIVND (reference sequence). The CDR3 region has the DNA TGTGCCAGTAGTCTCCGGGCCTTCAACGAGCAGTACTTC. Encoded protein: CASSLRAFNEQYF.

The chain couples TRBV7-2 to TRBJ2-1, with unresolved D. Looked up from germline, CDR1 is SGHTA and CDR2 is FQGNSA. The CDR3 has 16 residues. V gave up 2 bases and J gave up 4 bases, with 15 bases separating them. CDR3 region: CASSLNTWALYNEQFF. The DNA of the CDR3 is TGTGCCAGCAGCTTAAACACCTGGGCCTTATACAATGAGCAGTTCTTC. The full variable domain, completed using reference TRBV7-2 and TRBJ2-1, is GAGVSQSPSNKVTEKGKDVELRCDPISGHTALYWYRQSLGQGLEFLIYFQGNSAPDKSGLPSDRFSAERTGGSVSTLTIQRTQQEDSAVYLCASSLNTWALYNEQFFGPGTRLTVL.